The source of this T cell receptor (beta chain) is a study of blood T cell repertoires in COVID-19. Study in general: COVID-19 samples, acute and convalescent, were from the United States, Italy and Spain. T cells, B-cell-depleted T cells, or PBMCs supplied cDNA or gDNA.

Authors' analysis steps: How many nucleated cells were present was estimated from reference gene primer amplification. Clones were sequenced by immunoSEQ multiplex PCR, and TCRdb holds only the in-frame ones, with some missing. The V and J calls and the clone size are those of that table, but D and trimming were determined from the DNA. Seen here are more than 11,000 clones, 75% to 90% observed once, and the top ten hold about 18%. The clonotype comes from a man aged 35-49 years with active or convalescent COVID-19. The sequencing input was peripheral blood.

The CDR3 is CASSQGQTNEKLFF. The CDR3 DNA reads as TGTGCCAGCTCCCAGGGACAGACGAATGAAAAACTGTTTTTT. This rearrangement joins TRBV7-9 to TRBJ1-4, with TRBD1 identical over 7 bases. The V gene end was trimmed by 8 bases and the J gene end by 5 bases; junction bases not matched to a gene: 8. CDR1 and CDR2 from the germline V gene are SEHNR and FQNEAQ (reference sequence). The length of the CDR3 is 14 residues.